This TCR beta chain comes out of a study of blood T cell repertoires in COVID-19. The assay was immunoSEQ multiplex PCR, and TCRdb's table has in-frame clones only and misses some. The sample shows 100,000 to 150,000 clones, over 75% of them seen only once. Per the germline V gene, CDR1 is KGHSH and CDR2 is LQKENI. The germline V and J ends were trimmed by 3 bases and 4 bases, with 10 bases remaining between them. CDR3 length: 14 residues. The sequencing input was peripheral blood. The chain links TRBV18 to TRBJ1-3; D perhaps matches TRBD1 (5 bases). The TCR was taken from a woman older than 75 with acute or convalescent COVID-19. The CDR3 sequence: CASSPGGVGNTIYF. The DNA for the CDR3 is TGTGCCAGCTCACCCGGGGGTGTCGGAAACACCATATATTTT.